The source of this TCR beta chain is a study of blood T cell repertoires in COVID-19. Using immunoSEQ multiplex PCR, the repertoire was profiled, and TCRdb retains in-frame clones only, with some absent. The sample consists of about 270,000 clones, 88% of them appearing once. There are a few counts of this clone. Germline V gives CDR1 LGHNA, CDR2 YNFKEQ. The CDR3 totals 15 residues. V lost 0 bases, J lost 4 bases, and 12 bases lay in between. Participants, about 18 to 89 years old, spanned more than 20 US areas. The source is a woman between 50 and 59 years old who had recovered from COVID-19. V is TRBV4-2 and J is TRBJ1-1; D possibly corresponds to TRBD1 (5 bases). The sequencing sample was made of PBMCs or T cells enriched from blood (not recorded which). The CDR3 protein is CASSQESQGSTEAFF. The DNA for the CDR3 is TGTGCCAGCAGCCAAGAGTCGCAGGGAAGCACTGAAGCTTTCTTT.